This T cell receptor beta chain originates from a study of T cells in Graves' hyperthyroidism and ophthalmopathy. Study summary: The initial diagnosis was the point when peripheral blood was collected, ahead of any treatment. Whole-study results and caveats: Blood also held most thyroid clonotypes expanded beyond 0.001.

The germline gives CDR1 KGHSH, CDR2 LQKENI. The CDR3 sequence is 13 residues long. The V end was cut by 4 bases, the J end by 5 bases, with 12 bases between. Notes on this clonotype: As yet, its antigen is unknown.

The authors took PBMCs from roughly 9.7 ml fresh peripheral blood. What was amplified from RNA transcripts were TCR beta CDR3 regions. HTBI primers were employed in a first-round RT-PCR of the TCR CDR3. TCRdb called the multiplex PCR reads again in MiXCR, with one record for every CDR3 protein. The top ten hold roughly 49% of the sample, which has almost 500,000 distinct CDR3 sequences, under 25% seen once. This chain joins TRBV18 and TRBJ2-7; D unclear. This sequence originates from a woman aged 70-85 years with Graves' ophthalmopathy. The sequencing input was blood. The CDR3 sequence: CASSRDRVHEQYV. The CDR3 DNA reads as TGTGCCAGCTCACGGGATAGGGTACACGAGCAGTACGTC.